Listed below are T cell receptor beta chains from one sample, sequenced in a study of T-cell memory formation after mild COVID-19. TCRdb redid the calling of the 5' RACE reads with MiXCR, one entry per CDR3 protein. The sample lists roughly 400,000 distinct CDR3 sequences, 15% to 20% occurring once. Sequencing used PBMCs or a T cell subset sorted from them (not recorded which). The source is a man between 18 and 29 years old who had mild COVID-19 (a few samples of this study predate the infection). Cell type and time point are not known. CDR3s include the opening cysteine and the closing phenylalanine or tryptophan. D genes are given only for firm matches. Not every row has a clone size; where given, it reads once, few, many or a size class.

abundance,v_gene,d_gene,j_gene,len,CDR3aa,CDR3nt
-,TRBV7-7,-,TRBJ2-2,14,CASSFSRGPGELFF,TGTGCTAGCAGCTTTTCAAGGGGCCCCGGGGAGCTGTTTTTT
-,TRBV11-2,TRBD2,TRBJ2-1,16,CASSHGGGSSYNEQFF,TGTGCCAGCAGCCACGGGGGAGGGAGCTCCTACAATGAGCAGTTCTTC
many,TRBV6-4,TRBD2,TRBJ2-1,15,CASSPFGGANNEQFF,TGTGCCAGCAGTCCCTTCGGGGGGGCTAACAATGAGCAGTTCTTC
few,TRBV6-5,-,TRBJ2-2,12,CASNGGFGELFF,TGTGCCAGCAATGGGGGATTCGGGGAGCTGTTTTTT
-,TRBV15,TRBD2,TRBJ2-3,18,CATSDYFGTSGSTDTQYF,TGTGCCACCAGCGACTACTTCGGGACTAGCGGGAGCACAGATACGCAGTATTTT
-,TRBV12-3/TRBV12-4,-,TRBJ2-7,15,CASSPPQGVDGEQYF,TGTGCCAGCAGTCCCCCCCAGGGTGTGGACGGCGAGCAGTACTTC
once,TRBV7-9,-,TRBJ1-1,12,CASIGAATEAFF,TGTGCCAGCATCGGGGCGGCCACTGAAGCTTTCTTT
few,TRBV5-1,TRBD1,TRBJ1-1,17,CASSLSGTGSQWAEAFF,TGCGCCAGCAGCCTCTCCGGGACAGGATCTCAGTGGGCTGAAGCTTTCTTT
-,TRBV7-2,TRBD2,TRBJ2-1,14,CASTLGLAGSEQFF,TGTGCCAGCACCCTGGGACTAGCGGGGTCTGAGCAGTTCTTC
-,TRBV4-3,-,TRBJ2-1,14,CASSQEGGVNEQFF,TGCGCCAGCAGCCAAGAAGGGGGGGTGAATGAGCAGTTCTTC
-,TRBV5-6,-,TRBJ2-5,15,CASSLPPTGGETQYF,TGTGCCAGCAGCTTGCCACCGACAGGCGGGGAGACCCAGTACTTC
-,TRBV12-3/TRBV12-4,-,TRBJ2-4,15,CASRPGQLAKNIQYF,TGTGCCAGCAGACCGGGACAACTAGCCAAAAACATTCAGTACTTC
once,TRBV28,-,TRBJ1-2,13,CASTRRGISGYTF,TGTGCCAGCACCCGACGGGGGATAAGTGGCTACACCTTC
few,TRBV7-2,-,TRBJ2-3,13,CASSLVFRDTQYF,TGTGCCAGCAGCTTAGTATTCCGAGATACGCAGTATTTT
many,TRBV9,-,TRBJ2-3,14,CASSVEQGEDTQYF,TGTGCCAGCAGCGTAGAACAGGGAGAAGATACGCAGTATTTT
few,TRBV7-9,-,TRBJ1-2,15,CASSPGQPSTYGYTF,TGTGCCAGCAGCCCCGGACAGCCATCTACCTATGGCTACACCTTC
few,TRBV5-1,-,TRBJ1-1,13,CASKQAMNTEAFF,TGCGCCAGCAAACAGGCGATGAACACTGAAGCTTTCTTT
-,TRBV25-1,-,TRBJ2-3,14,CASGLTGSTDTQYF,TGTGCCAGCGGTCTTACCGGCAGCACAGATACGCAGTATTTT
-,TRBV10-3,-,TRBJ1-2,12,CAISVDRYGYTF,TGTGCCATCAGTGTGGACCGCTATGGCTACACCTTC
few,TRBV6-5,-,TRBJ2-6,17,CASSYRRDLSGANVLTF,TGTGCCAGCAGTTACAGGCGGGACCTCTCTGGGGCCAACGTCCTGACTTTC
few,TRBV5-5,-,TRBJ2-5,15,CASSTSGYPQETQYF,TGTGCCAGCAGCACCTCCGGCTACCCCCAAGAGACCCAGTACTTC
few,TRBV6-5,TRBD2,TRBJ2-7,15,CASSGWTSGGYEQYF,TGTGCCAGCAGCGGATGGACTAGCGGGGGCTACGAGCAGTACTTC
-,TRBV5-1,-,TRBJ2-3,15,CASSFLIGTTDTQYF,TGCGCCAGCAGCTTTTTGATAGGGACGACAGATACGCAGTATTTT
-,TRBV30,TRBD2,TRBJ2-1,15,CAWSTLAGRMGEQFF,TGTGCCTGGAGTACACTAGCGGGACGGATGGGTGAGCAGTTCTTC
-,TRBV9,-,TRBJ2-3,14,CASSVYQHTDTQYF,TGTGCCAGCAGCGTTTATCAGCACACAGATACGCAGTATTTT
-,TRBV6-2/TRBV6-3,-,TRBJ2-5,15,CASSTVRRGAQTQYF,TGTGCCAGCAGTACAGTCCGACGAGGGGCCCAGACCCAGTACTTC
-,TRBV20-1,-,TRBJ2-1,13,CSARDRHYNEQFF,TGCAGTGCTAGAGATCGACATTACAATGAGCAGTTCTTC
-,TRBV9,-,TRBJ2-5,13,CASSGLDIETQYF,TGTGCCAGCAGCGGGCTGGACATAGAGACCCAGTACTTC
few,TRBV10-3,TRBD2,TRBJ2-5,15,CAISASGGAQETQYF,TGTGCCATCAGTGCTAGCGGGGGGGCCCAAGAGACCCAGTACTTC
-,TRBV7-2,-,TRBJ2-1,18,CASSHPIIRRRSYNEQFF,TGTGCCAGCAGCCACCCGATCATACGTAGACGGTCATACAATGAGCAGTTCTTC
-,TRBV5-1,-,TRBJ2-3,15,CASSLGTPDTDTQYF,TGCGCCAGCAGCTTGGGTACCCCTGACACAGATACGCAGTATTTT
-,TRBV28,-,TRBJ1-2,15,CASSFYRSSNYGYTF,TGTGCCAGCAGTTTTTACAGGTCCTCTAACTATGGCTACACCTTC
few,TRBV6-2/TRBV6-3,TRBD1,TRBJ1-1,14,CASSPWFRGTEAFF,TGTGCCAGCAGTCCGTGGTTCAGGGGGACTGAAGCTTTCTTT
few,TRBV13,-,TRBJ2-3,14,CASSLLGITDTQYF,TGTGCCAGCAGCTTACTTGGAATCACAGATACGCAGTATTTT
few,TRBV7-7,-,TRBJ1-2,11,CASSLDPGYTF,TGTGCCAGCAGCTTAGATCCTGGCTACACCTTC
few,TRBV28,TRBD1,TRBJ1-2,14,CASSSGTGANGYTF,TGTGCCAGCAGTTCGGGGACAGGAGCAAATGGCTACACCTTC
-,TRBV5-5,-,TRBJ1-2,16,CASSLYHPARGYGYTF,TGTGCCAGCAGCTTGTATCATCCAGCCCGGGGCTATGGCTACACCTTC
-,TRBV27,-,TRBJ1-2,12,CASSSRFYGYTF,TGTGCCAGCAGTTCCCGATTTTATGGCTACACCTTC
few,TRBV7-2,TRBD1,TRBJ1-3,15,CASSSRQGAGNTTYF,TGTGCCAGCAGCTCCCGACAGGGCGCCGGAAACACCACATATTTT
few,TRBV12-3/TRBV12-4,TRBD1,TRBJ2-4,16,CASSRWTGTLKNIQYF,TGTGCCAGCAGCCGGTGGACAGGGACTCTCAAAAACATTCAGTACTTC
few,TRBV5-1,TRBD1,TRBJ2-3,14,CASTTGGVSDTQYF,TGCGCCAGCACAACAGGGGGCGTCTCAGATACGCAGTATTTT
many,TRBV6-5,TRBD1,TRBJ2-2,14,CASSGTANTGELFF,TGTGCCAGCAGTGGGACAGCGAACACCGGGGAGCTGTTTTTT
few,TRBV7-9,-,TRBJ2-5,15,CASSSPEGSGETQYF,TGTGCCAGCAGCTCCCCGGAGGGTTCTGGAGAGACCCAGTACTTC
few,TRBV7-3,-,TRBJ2-2,15,CASSSLGGNTGELFF,TGTGCCAGCAGCTCCTTGGGGGGTAACACCGGGGAGCTGTTTTTT
-,TRBV7-9,TRBD1,TRBJ1-2,15,CASSLYRGMDYGYTF,TGTGCCAGCAGCTTGTACAGGGGGATGGACTATGGCTACACCTTC
-,TRBV9,-,TRBJ2-3,16,CASSVGSSGAANTQYF,TGTGCCAGCAGCGTAGGGTCCAGCGGAGCAGCGAATACGCAGTATTTT
-,TRBV3-1,TRBD2,TRBJ2-2,20,CASSPHGGLAGGSSTGELFF,TGTGCCAGCAGCCCGCATGGAGGGCTAGCGGGGGGCTCGAGCACCGGGGAGCTGTTTTTT
many,TRBV5-1,TRBD2,TRBJ2-1,15,CASSPGGLAYNEQFF,TGCGCCAGCAGCCCCGGGGGACTAGCCTACAATGAGCAGTTCTTC
-,TRBV10-3,TRBD2,TRBJ2-3,15,CAIRASSGLTDTQYF,TGTGCCATCAGGGCTTCTAGCGGACTCACAGATACGCAGTATTTT
-,TRBV5-1,-,TRBJ2-5,17,CASSLALGRASQETQYF,TGCGCCAGCAGCTTGGCTTTAGGCAGGGCGTCCCAAGAGACCCAGTACTTC
few,TRBV27,-,TRBJ2-7,14,CASSLKGYSYEQYF,TGTGCCAGCAGTTTAAAGGGTTACTCCTACGAGCAGTACTTC
few,TRBV24-1,TRBD1,TRBJ1-2,13,CATSDRGAYGYTF,TGTGCCACCAGTGACAGGGGGGCCTATGGCTACACCTTC
-,TRBV6-5,TRBD1,TRBJ1-1,15,CASSPRGRGYTEAFF,TGTGCCAGCAGCCCCAGGGGGCGCGGGTACACTGAAGCTTTCTTT
-,TRBV7-9,-,TRBJ2-3,13,CASSLSVADTQYF,TGTGCCAGCAGCTTATCGGTTGCAGATACGCAGTATTTT